Below, 11 T cell receptor beta chains from the same sample are listed, as sequenced in a study of T cell repertoires in cytomegalovirus infection. Via MiXCR, TCRdb re-called the reads, giving one row per CDR3 protein. The table includes 300,000 or so distinct CDR3 sequences, around 25% detected once. No antigen has been identified for these receptors. Sequenced material: cultured PBMCs, taken from culture after CMV antigen stimulation. Source of these receptors: a human donor in good health (CMV status not recorded). Some clones in this sample may be carry-over from other donors' samples.

The chain is built from TRBV3-1 and TRBJ2-7; D not resolved. In germline, CDR1 is LGHDT, CDR2 YNNKEL (reference sequence). V dropped 3 bases and J dropped 3 bases, with 12 bases sitting between them. The CDR3 runs to 14 residues. The CDR3 DNA sequence: TGTGCCAGCAGCCACCTGACCCTAGACTACGAGCAGTACTTC. Amino acid sequence: CASSHLTLDYEQYF.

V usage is TRBV19 and J usage is TRBJ2-6; D gene ambiguous. Germline CDR1 and CDR2: LNHDA and SQIVND (reference sequence). CDR3 length: 15 residues. Trimming stripped 6 bases from V and 2 bases from J, with 11 bases between. The CDR3 DNA sequence: TGTGCCAGTAGAACAGCTTTAGCTGGGGCCAACGTCCTGACTTTC. Translated, it gives CASRTALAGANVLTF.

This clonotype was found a few times. J is TRBJ2-7 and V is TRBV30; perhaps TRBD1 as D (6 bases). V gave up 4 bases and J gave up 4 bases, with 11 bases separating them. This CDR3 comprises 12 residues. The germline gives CDR1 GTSNPN, CDR2 SVGIG (reference sequence). CDR3 sequence: CAWMAGAYEQYF. In nucleotides, the CDR3 is TGTGCCTGGATGGCAGGGGCGTACGAGCAGTACTTC.

This CDR3 is CASSFGFRAEQYV. The CDR3 nucleotides read TGTGCCAGCAGCTTTGGATTTAGGGCAGAGCAGTACGTC. The V call is TRBV7-2, the J call TRBJ2-7; D not certain. Germline V gives CDR1 SGHTA, CDR2 FQGNSA. Trimming pared 3 bases from V and 7 bases from J, leaving 13 bases between. The length of the CDR3 is 13 residues.

Only a few counts were recorded for this clonotype. The rearrangement uses TRBV18 and TRBJ2-1; 9 nucleotides align to TRBD1. The CDR3 has 17 amino acids. CDR1 is KGHSH and CDR2 is LQKENI in the germline V gene. Trimming at V came to 3 bases and at J to 4 bases, leaving 10 bases not matched to a gene. This chain's CDR3 is CASSPTNPGQGYNEQFF. The CDR3 DNA sequence: TGTGCCAGCTCACCTACGAATCCGGGACAGGGTTACAATGAGCAGTTCTTC.

This chain links TRBV18 with TRBJ1-6; 9 positions agree with TRBD1. The CDR3 spans 17 residues. In germline, CDR1 is KGHSH, CDR2 LQKENI. Trimming at V came to 3 bases and at J to 6 bases, leaving 9 bases not matched to a gene. CDR3 sequence reads: CASSPGPGQGPNSPLHF. CDR3 DNA: TGTGCCAGCTCACCGGGACCGGGACAGGGCCCTAATTCACCCCTCCACTTT.

This clonotype was recorded many times. The rearrangement links TRBV7-9 to TRBJ1-2; no reliable D call. Trimming removed 1 base from V and 13 bases from J, with 13 bases in between. This CDR3 contains 12 residues. Germline values: CDR1 SEHNR, CDR2 FQNEAQ (reference sequence). The chain's CDR3 is CASSLETAGFTF. The CDR3 DNA sequence: TGTGCCAGCAGCTTAGAGACGGCCGGATTCACCTTC. Complete variable domain (other parts from reference TRBV7-9 and TRBJ1-2): DTGVSQNPRHKITKRGQNVTFRCDPISEHNRLYWYRQTLGQGPEFLTYFQNEAQLEKSRLLSDRFSAERPKGSFSTLEIQRTEQGDSAMYLCASSLETAGFTFGSGTRLTVV.

This clonotype has a count of ten or more. The chain recombines TRBV27 with TRBJ2-5; possible D gene TRBD1, 6 bases. Per the germline V gene, CDR1 is MNHEY and CDR2 is SMNVEV (reference sequence). This CDR3 contains 14 residues. Trimming cost V 5 bases and J 5 bases, with 15 bases left between them. The CDR3 DNA reads as TGTGCCAGCAGTCTGGAACAGGGCGGGGAGACCCAGTACTTC. It specifies CASSLEQGGETQYF.

This clonotype was seen ten or more times. V gene TRBV7-2 combines with J gene TRBJ2-2, with TRBD2 identical over 7 bases. Germline CDR1 reads SGHTA; CDR2 reads FQGNSA. After removal of 5 bases from V and 4 bases from J, the junction contained 4 bases not matched to a gene. This CDR3 spans 14 amino acids. The CDR3 is CASSRDYLTGELFF. The CDR3 region has the DNA TGTGCCAGCAGCAGGGACTATCTCACCGGGGAGCTGTTTTTT.

This clonotype was seen a handful of times. The V call is TRBV27, the J call TRBJ2-1, with D maybe TRBD2 (6 bases). Germline V lookup: CDR1 MNHEY, CDR2 SMNVEV (reference sequence). The CDR3 extends over 15 amino acids. Deletions cut 7 bases from V and 4 bases from J, with 17 bases between. The CDR3 loop is CASNQGGAQYNEQFF. CDR3 in DNA: TGTGCCAGCAACCAAGGAGGGGCGCAGTACAATGAGCAGTTCTTC.

This clonotype was seen only a few times. V usage is TRBV7-2 and J usage is TRBJ1-5, with D tentatively TRBD1 (5 bases). This CDR3 spans 15 amino acids. CDR1 is SGHTA, CDR2 FQGNSA, per germline. With 5 bases removed from V and 0 bases from J, the gap between germline ends came to 11 bases. CDR3 loop: CASSTGAYSNQPQHF. The CDR3 DNA reads TGTGCCAGCAGCACAGGAGCGTATAGCAATCAGCCCCAGCATTTT.